Reported below is one TCR beta chain. The data stem from a study of blood T cell repertoires in COVID-19. Background on the study: PBMCs, B-cell-depleted T cells, or T cells provided the cDNA or gDNA that made up the material.

The CDR3 runs 17 residues. Trimming took 4 bases from V and 1 from J; bases not matched to a gene: 8. Germline V gene sequence: CDR1 LGHNA, CDR2 YNFKEQ. Only in-frame clones appear in the TCRdb table, and some are missing; sequencing was by immunoSEQ multiplex PCR. The repertoire holds roughly 280,000 clones, with around 87% as singletons. The chain joins TRBV4-2 to TRBJ2-7; 12 nucleotides align to TRBD2. This sequence originates from a woman in her forties or fifties who had recovered from COVID-19. The sequenced sample consisted of peripheral blood. The CDR3: CASSPSSGRARSYEQYF. In DNA form, the CDR3 reads TGTGCCAGCAGCCCCTCTAGCGGGAGGGCCCGGTCCTACGAGCAGTACTTC.